This T cell receptor (beta chain) is from a study of cytomegalovirus exposure and HLA in healthy donors. The PCR was carried out with 60 Vbeta primers and 13 Jbeta primers. Profiled with immunoSEQ multiplex PCR; TCRdb holds only in-frame clones, not every one. The sample lists 85,000 to 130,000 clones, around 80% occurring once. Donors likely had unrecorded immune exposures despite being nominally healthy when sampled. The source material was PBMCs. The TCR originated in a middle-aged man in good health and CMV-seronegative.

The CDR3 is CASSVGGGAYSSYEQYF. The CDR3 bases are TGTGCCAGCAGTGTGGGCGGGGGGGCCTACTCATCATACGAGCAGTACTTC. The chain links TRBV6-1 to TRBJ2-7, with 9 nucleotides matching TRBD2. The junction had 14 bases not matched to a gene; V was cut back by 4 bases and J by 4 bases. The V gene's germline CDR1 is MNHNS and CDR2 SASEGT. The CDR3 runs to 17 residues.